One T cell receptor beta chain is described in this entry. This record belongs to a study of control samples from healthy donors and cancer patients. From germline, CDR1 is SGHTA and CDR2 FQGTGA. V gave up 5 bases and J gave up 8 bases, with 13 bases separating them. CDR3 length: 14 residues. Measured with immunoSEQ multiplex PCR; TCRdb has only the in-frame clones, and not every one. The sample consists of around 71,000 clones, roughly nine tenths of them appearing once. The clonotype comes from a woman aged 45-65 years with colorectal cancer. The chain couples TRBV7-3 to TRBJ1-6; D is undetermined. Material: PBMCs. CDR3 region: CASSLVHGDSPLHF. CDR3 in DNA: TGTGCCAGCAGCCTGGTTCATGGGGATTCACCCCTCCACTTT.